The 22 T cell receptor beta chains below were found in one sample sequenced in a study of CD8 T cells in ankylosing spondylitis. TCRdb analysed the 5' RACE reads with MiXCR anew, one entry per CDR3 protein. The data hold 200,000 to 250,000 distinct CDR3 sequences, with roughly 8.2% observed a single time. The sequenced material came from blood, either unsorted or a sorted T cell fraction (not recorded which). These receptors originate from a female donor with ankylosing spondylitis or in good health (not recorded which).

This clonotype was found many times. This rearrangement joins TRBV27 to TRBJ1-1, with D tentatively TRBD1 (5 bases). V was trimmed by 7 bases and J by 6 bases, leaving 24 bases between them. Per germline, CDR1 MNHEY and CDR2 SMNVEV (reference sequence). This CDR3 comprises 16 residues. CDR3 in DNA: TGTGCCAGCACCATGATCCCCCGGCCCCGGGGGTCTGAAGCTTTCTTT. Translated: CASTMIPRPRGSEAFF.

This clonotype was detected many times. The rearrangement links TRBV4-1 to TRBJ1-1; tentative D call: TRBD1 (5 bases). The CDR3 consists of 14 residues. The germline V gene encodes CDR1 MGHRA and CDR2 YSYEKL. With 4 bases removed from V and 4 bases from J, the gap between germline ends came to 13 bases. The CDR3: CASSLPGRVTEAFF. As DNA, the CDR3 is TGCGCCAGCAGCCTCCCGGGACGGGTCACTGAAGCTTTCTTT.

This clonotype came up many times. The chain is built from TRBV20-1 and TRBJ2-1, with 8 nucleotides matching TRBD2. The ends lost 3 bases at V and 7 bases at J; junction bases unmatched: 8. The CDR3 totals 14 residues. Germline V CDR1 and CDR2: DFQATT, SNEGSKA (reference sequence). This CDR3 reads CSARMGLGLNEQFF. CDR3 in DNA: TGCAGTGCTAGGATGGGACTAGGATTAAATGAGCAGTTCTTC.

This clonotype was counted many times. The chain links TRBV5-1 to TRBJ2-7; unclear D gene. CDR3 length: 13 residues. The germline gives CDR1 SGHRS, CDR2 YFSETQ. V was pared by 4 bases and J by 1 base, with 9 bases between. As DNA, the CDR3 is TGCGCCAGCAGCACCGACGGATCCTACGAGCAGTACTTC. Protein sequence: CASSTDGSYEQYF. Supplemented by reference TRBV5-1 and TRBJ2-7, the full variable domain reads KAGVTQTPRYLIKTRGQQVTLSCSPISGHRSVSWYQQTPGQGLQFLFEYFSETQRNKGNFPGRFSGRQFSNSRSEMNVSTLELGDSALYLCASSTDGSYEQYFGPGTRLTVT.

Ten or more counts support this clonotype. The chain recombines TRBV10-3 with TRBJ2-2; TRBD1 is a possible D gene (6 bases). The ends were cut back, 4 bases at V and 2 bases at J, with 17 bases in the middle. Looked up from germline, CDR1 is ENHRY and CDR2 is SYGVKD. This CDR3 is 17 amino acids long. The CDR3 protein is CAISASVGTRNTGELFF. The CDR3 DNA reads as TGTGCCATCAGTGCCTCCGTGGGGACACGCAACACCGGGGAGCTGTTTTTT.

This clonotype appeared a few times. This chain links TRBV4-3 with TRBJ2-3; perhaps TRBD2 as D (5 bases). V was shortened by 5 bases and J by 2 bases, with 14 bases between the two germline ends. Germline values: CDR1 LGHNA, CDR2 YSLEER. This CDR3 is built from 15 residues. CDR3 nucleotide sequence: TGCGCCAGCAGCTCCCGGGATTCAAACACAGATACGCAGTATTTT. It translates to CASSSRDSNTDTQYF.

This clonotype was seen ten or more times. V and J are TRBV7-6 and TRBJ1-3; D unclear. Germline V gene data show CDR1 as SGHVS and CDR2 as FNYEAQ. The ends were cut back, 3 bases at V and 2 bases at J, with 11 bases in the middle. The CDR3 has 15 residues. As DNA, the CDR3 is TGTGCCAGCAGCTTGGACCATGGGCCTGGAAACACCATATATTTT. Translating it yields CASSLDHGPGNTIYF.

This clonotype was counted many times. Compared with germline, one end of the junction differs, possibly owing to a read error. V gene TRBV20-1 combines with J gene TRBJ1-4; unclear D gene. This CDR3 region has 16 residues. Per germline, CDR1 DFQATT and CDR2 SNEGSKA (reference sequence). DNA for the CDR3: TGCAGTGCTAGAGAGTCCGGACGGGTATCTAAGGAAAAACTGTTTTTT. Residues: CSARESGRVSKEKLFF.

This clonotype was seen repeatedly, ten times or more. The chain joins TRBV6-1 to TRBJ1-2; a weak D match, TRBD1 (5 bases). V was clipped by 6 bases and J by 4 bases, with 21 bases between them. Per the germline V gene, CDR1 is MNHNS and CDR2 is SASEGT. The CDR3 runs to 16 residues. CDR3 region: CASSDRSYGHRYGYTF. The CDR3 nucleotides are TGTGCCAGCAGCGACCGGAGTTATGGACATCGCTATGGCTACACCTTC.

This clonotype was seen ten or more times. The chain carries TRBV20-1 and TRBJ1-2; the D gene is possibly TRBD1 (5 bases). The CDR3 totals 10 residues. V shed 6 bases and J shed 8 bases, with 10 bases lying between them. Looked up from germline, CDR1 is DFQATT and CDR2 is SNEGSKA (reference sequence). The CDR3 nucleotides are TGCAGTGCCGACAGCTTAGGCTACACCTTC. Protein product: CSADSLGYTF.

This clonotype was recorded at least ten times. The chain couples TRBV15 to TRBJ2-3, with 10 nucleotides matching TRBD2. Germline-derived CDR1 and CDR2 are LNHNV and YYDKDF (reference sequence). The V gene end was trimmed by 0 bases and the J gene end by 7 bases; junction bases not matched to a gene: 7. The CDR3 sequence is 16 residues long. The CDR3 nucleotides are TGTGCCACCAGCAGAGAGCTAGCGGGAGTTGGAAATACGCAGTATTTT. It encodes CATSRELAGVGNTQYF. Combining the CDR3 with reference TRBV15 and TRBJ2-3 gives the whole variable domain DAMVIQNPRYQVTQFGKPVTLSCSQTLNHNVMYWYQQKSSQAPKLLFHYYDKDFNNEADTPDNFQSRRPNTSFCFLDIRSPGLGDTAMYLCATSRELAGVGNTQYFGPGTRLTVL.

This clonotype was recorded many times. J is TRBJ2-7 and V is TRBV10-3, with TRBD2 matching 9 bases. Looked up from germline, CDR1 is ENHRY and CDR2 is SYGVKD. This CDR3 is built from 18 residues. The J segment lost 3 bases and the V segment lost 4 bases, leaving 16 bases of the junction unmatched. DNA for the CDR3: TGTGCCATCAGTGTCGTTGCGGGAGGGCCAACAGGTGGCTACGAGCAGTACTTC. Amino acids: CAISVVAGGPTGGYEQYF.

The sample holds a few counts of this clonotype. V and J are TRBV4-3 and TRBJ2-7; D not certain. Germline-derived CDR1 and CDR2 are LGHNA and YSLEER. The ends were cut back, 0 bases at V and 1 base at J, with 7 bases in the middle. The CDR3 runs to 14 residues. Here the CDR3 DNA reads TGCGCCAGCAGCCAAGAAGCTGGGTCCTACGAGCAGTACTTC. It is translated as CASSQEAGSYEQYF.

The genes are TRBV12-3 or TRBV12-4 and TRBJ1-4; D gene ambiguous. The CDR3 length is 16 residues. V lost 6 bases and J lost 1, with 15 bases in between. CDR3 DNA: TGTGCCAGCAGCTCCTCCAGGACCGGAACTAATGAAAAACTGTTTTTT. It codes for CASSSSRTGTNEKLFF.

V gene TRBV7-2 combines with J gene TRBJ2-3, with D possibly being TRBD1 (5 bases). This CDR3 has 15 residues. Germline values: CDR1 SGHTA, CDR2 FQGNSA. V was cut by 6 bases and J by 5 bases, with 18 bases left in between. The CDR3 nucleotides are TGTGCCAGCAGACGCGACAGCCTTTGGGGAGATACGCAGTATTTT. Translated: CASRRDSLWGDTQYF.

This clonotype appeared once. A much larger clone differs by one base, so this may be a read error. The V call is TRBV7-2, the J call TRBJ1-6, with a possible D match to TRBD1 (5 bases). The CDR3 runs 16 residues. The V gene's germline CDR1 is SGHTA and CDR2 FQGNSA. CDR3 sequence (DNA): TGTGCCAGCAACTTAAGGGGAGGAGGCTCGAATTCACCCCTCCACTTT. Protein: CASNLRGGGSNSPLHF.

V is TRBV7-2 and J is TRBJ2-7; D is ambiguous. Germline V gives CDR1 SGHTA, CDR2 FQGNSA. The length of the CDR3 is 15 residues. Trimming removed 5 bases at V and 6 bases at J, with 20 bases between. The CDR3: CASSLNSGRKSEQYF. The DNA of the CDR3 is TGTGCCAGCAGCCTCAATAGTGGGCGGAAGAGCGAGCAGTACTTC.

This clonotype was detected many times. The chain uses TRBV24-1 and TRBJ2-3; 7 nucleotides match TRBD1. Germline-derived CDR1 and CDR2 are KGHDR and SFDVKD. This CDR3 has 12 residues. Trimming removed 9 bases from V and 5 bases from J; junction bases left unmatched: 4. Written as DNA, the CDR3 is TGTGCCACCCCAGGGGGTGGAGATACGCAGTATTTT. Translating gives CATPGGGDTQYF.

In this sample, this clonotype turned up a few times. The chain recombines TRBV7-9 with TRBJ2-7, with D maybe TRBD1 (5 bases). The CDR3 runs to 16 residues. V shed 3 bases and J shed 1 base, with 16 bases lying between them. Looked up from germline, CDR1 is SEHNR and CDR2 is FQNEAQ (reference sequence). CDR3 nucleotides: TGTGCCAGCAGCTTTCCCCCAGACAGAGTATCCTACGAGCAGTACTTC. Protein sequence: CASSFPPDRVSYEQYF.

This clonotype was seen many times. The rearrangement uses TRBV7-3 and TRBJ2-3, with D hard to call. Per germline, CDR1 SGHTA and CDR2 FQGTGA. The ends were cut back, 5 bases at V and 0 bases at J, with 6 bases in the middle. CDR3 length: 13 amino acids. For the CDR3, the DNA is TGTGCCAGCAGCGAGAGGAGCACAGATACGCAGTATTTT. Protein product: CASSERSTDTQYF.

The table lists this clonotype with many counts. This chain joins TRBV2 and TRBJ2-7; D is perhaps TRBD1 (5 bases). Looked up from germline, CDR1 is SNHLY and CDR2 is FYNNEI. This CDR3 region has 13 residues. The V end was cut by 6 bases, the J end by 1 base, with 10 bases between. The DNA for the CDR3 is TGTGCCAGCAGCCGACAGACGTCCTACGAGCAGTACTTC. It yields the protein CASSRQTSYEQYF.

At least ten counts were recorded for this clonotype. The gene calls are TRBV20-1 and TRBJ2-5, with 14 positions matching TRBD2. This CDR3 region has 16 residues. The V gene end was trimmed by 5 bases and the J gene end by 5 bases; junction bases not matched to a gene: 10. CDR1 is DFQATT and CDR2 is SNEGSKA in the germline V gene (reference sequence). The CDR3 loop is CSAPWTSGRPWETQYF. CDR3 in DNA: TGCAGTGCTCCTTGGACTAGCGGGAGGCCATGGGAGACCCAGTACTTC.